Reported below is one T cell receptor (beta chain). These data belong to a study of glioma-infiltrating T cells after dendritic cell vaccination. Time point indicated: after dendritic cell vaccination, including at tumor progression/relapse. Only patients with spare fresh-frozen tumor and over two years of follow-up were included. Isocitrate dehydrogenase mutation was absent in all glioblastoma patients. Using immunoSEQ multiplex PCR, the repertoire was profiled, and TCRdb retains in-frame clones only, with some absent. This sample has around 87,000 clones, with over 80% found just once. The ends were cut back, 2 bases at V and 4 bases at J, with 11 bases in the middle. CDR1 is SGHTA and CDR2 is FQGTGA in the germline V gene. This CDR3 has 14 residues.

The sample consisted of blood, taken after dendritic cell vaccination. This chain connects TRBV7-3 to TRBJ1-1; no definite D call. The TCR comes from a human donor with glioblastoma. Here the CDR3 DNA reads TGTGCCAGCAGCTTATTCTTAGATGGCACTGAAGCTTTCTTT. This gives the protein CASSLFLDGTEAFF. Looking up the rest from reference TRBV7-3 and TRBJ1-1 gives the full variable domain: GAGVSQTPSNKVTEKGKYVELRCDPISGHTALYWYRQSLGQGPEFLIYFQGTGAADDSGLPNDRFFAVRPEGSVSTLKIQRTERGDSAVYLCASSLFLDGTEAFFGQGTRLTVV.